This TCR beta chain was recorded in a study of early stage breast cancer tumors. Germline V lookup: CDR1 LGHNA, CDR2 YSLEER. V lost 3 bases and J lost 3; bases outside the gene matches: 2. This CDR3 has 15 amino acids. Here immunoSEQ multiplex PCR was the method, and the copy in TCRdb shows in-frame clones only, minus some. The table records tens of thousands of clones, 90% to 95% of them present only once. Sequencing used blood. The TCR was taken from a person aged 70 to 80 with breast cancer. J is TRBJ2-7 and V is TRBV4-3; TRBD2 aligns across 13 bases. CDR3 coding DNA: TGCGCCAGCAGCCAGGGGACTAGCGGGGACTACGAGCAGTACTTC. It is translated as CASSQGTSGDYEQYF.